Below are 13 T cell receptor beta chains sequenced from a single sample in a study of control samples from healthy donors and cancer patients. Clones were read by immunoSEQ multiplex PCR, and TCRdb kept only the in-frame ones, dropping some. Here the sample spans about 75,000 clones, roughly 94% being singletons. The sample consisted of blood. The source is a woman aged 40 to 55 in good health.

The CDR3 region has the DNA TGTGCCAGCAGCCAAGGACAGACTGGGGCCCAGTACTTC. Protein product: CASSQGQTGAQYF. This sequence joins TRBV3-1 (or the pseudogene TRBV3-2) and TRBJ2-5; tentative D call: TRBD1 (5 bases). V shed 1 base and J shed 9 bases, with 12 bases lying between them. There are 13 residues in the CDR3. CDR1 and CDR2 from the germline V gene are LGHDT and YNNKEL (reference sequence).

This chain's CDR3 is CASSWGLGTQYF. CDR3 DNA sequence: TGTGCCAGCAGTTGGGGCTTGGGTACGCAGTATTTT. This chain uses TRBV27 with TRBJ2-3, with D perhaps TRBD1 (5 bases). The germline gives CDR1 MNHEY, CDR2 SMNVEV (reference sequence). The ends were cut back, 4 bases at V and 8 bases at J, with 10 bases in the middle. The CDR3 extends over 12 amino acids.

This clone has just one count. The CDR3 DNA sequence: TGTGCCAGCAGTTTAGGGTCGCCCCAGCATTTT. It translates to CASSLGSPQHF. The V and J genes are TRBV28 and TRBJ1-5; D gene uncertain. The V and J ends lost 2 bases and 9 bases respectively, with 5 bases between them. Germline CDR1 and CDR2: MDHEN and SYDVKM. This CDR3 region has 11 residues.

The chain combines TRBV24-1 with TRBJ2-2; TRBD1 might be the D (6 bases). Trimming shortened V by 2 bases and J by 1 base, and 13 bases separated the two germline ends. Germline CDR1 KGHDR, CDR2 SFDVKD. This CDR3 spans 17 amino acids. For the CDR3, the DNA is TGTGCCACCAGTGATTCTAAAGAGGGGGTGAACACCGGGGAGCTGTTTTTT. Its protein product is CATSDSKEGVNTGELFF.

The chain is built from TRBV3-1 (or the pseudogene TRBV3-2) and TRBJ2-7; D tentatively fits TRBD1 or TRBD2 (6 bases each). V lost 5 bases and J lost 6, with 20 bases in between. The germline V gene has CDR1 LGHDT and CDR2 YNNKEL (reference sequence). The length of the CDR3 is 15 residues. This CDR3 is CASSSGGGDPLEQYF. The CDR3 DNA is TGTGCCAGCAGCTCCGGAGGGGGAGATCCACTCGAGCAGTACTTC.

The chain links TRBV6-1 to TRBJ1-5; D uncertain. Germline V lookup: CDR1 MNHNS, CDR2 SASEGT. CDR3 length: 15 residues. Trimming cost V 3 bases and J 2 bases, with 11 bases left between them. CDR3 loop: CASSEFWGGNQPQHF. CDR3 in DNA: TGTGCCAGCAGTGAGTTTTGGGGTGGCAATCAGCCCCAGCATTTT.

The rearrangement uses TRBV7-9 and TRBJ2-3; TRBD2 is a possible D gene (7 bases). CDR1 and CDR2 from the germline V gene are SEHNR and FQNEAQ (reference sequence). CDR3 length equals 16 residues. V lost 5 bases to trimming and J lost 0 bases, with 15 bases between them. For the CDR3, the DNA is TGTGCCAGCAGCCAAGGGGGGGGAGGTAGCACAGATACGCAGTATTTT. This translates into CASSQGGGGSTDTQYF. The whole variable domain, filled in from reference TRBV7-9 and TRBJ2-3, reads DTGVSQNPRHKITKRGQNVTFRCDPISEHNRLYWYRQTLGQGPEFLTYFQNEAQLEKSRLLSDRFSAERPKGSFSTLEIQRTEQGDSAMYLCASSQGGGGSTDTQYFGPGTRLTVL.

The chain joins TRBV5-1 to TRBJ1-5; TRBD1 might be the D (6 bases). The ends were cut back, 7 bases at V and 6 bases at J, with 17 bases in the middle. The CDR3 covers 14 residues. The germline gives CDR1 SGHRS, CDR2 YFSETQ. In nucleotides, the CDR3 is TGCGCCAGCTTTGGACAGCAGCCCGGTCAGCCCCAGCATTTT. Its protein product is CASFGQQPGQPQHF.

The chain has TRBV5-8 and TRBJ2-7, with D maybe TRBD1 (6 bases). The V and J ends lost 6 bases and 3 bases respectively, with 13 bases between them. Germline loops: CDR1 SGHTS, CDR2 YDEGEE. This CDR3 has 13 residues. The CDR3 is CASTGQGIYEQYF. CDR3 bases: TGTGCCAGCACGGGTCAGGGGATCTACGAGCAGTACTTC. Together with reference TRBV5-8 and TRBJ2-7, the CDR3 gives the full variable domain: EAGVTQSPTHLIKTRGQQATLRCSPISGHTSVYWYQQALGLGLQFLLWYDEGEERNRGNFPPRFSGRQFPNYSSELNVNALELEDSALYLCASTGQGIYEQYFGPGTRLTVT.

The chain couples TRBV27 to TRBJ1-1; D remains unclear. Germline CDR1 is MNHEY and CDR2 is SMNVEV (reference sequence). This CDR3 has 15 amino acids. Trimming removed 4 bases at V and 0 bases at J, with 12 bases between. The CDR3 sequence is CASSSHKVMNTEAFF. CDR3 DNA: TGTGCCAGCAGTTCCCATAAGGTCATGAACACTGAAGCTTTCTTT.

The chain links TRBV2 to TRBJ2-1; 8 positions agree with TRBD2. V lost 9 bases to trimming and J lost 9 bases; unmatched junction nucleotides: 10. The CDR3 has 13 amino acids. Per the germline V gene, CDR1 is SNHLY and CDR2 is FYNNEI. The CDR3 DNA reads as TGTGCCAGTAGTAGCGGGGAACACCCTGAGCAGTTCTTC. Encoded protein: CASSSGEHPEQFF.

The chain joins TRBV5-4 to TRBJ2-2, with 14 bases matching TRBD2. The CDR3 has 17 residues. J was trimmed by 5 bases and V by 4 bases; bases with no gene match: 7. CDR1 and CDR2 from the germline V gene are SGHNT and YYREEE (reference sequence). CDR3 coding DNA: TGTGCCAGCAGCGCACCGGGACTAGCGGGAGCAACCGGGGAGCTGTTTTTT. It specifies CASSAPGLAGATGELFF.

The rearrangement links TRBV11-3 to TRBJ2-7; maybe TRBD1 (5 bases). Trimming left V 0 bases short and J 3 bases short, with 6 bases between. In germline, CDR1 is SGHNT, CDR2 YENEEA. The CDR3 sequence is 13 residues long. The CDR3 loop reads CASSLEGDYEQYF. For the CDR3, the DNA is TGTGCCAGCAGCTTAGAAGGGGACTACGAGCAGTACTTC.